A selection of T cell receptor beta chains follows, all from one sample in a study of OX40 agonist ivuxolimab in advanced cancers. This table comes from immunoSEQ multiplex PCR, and its TCRdb copy is limited to in-frame clones, with some not included. The table has about 24,000 clones, less than 90% seen once; the top ten hold roughly 17%. Specimen: CD4+ or CD8+ T cells sorted from blood, collected in a trial of the OX40 agonist ivuxolimab. The receptors were gathered from an adult with an advanced solid tumor such as melanoma, head and neck, liver or kidney cancer. CDR3s include the opening cysteine and the closing phenylalanine or tryptophan. Each record gives: clone size, D gene, V gene, J gene, CDR3 protein, CDR3 DNA. A D gene is named only where the DNA matches it firmly. Size values are once, few and many counts, or a class for expanded clones, and some rows have none.

>NA|TRBD1|TRBV18|TRBJ1-3
CASSRDSQVSGNTIYF
TGTGCCAGCTCACGGGACAGCCAAGTCTCTGGAAACACCATATATTTT
>NA|NA|TRBV2|TRBJ2-5
CASSERGLGSETQYF
TGTGCCAGCAGTGAAAGGGGCCTCGGGTCAGAGACCCAGTACTTC
>few|NA|TRBV29-1|TRBJ1-1
CSVGMTLNTEAFF
TGCAGCGTTGGCATGACACTGAACACTGAAGCTTTCTTT
>once|TRBD2|TRBV30|TRBJ2-7
CAWSVRVAGWTLYEQYF
TGTGCCTGGAGTGTACGAGTAGCGGGATGGACCCTCTACGAGCAGTACTTC
>NA|NA|TRBV27|TRBJ2-4
CASSTRQGGKNIQYF
TGTGCCAGTTCCACCCGACAGGGAGGCAAAAACATTCAGTACTTC
>large|NA|TRBV6-5|TRBJ1-3
CASSLVGLGNTIYF
TGTGCCAGCAGCCTCGTGGGGCTTGGAAACACCATATATTTT
>NA|NA|TRBV19|TRBJ1-2
CASSPSGHPNYGYTF
TGTGCCAGTAGTCCCTCGGGACACCCAAACTATGGCTACACCTTC
>NA|NA|TRBV6-1|TRBJ1-5
CASSEEPNQPQHF
TGTGCCAGCAGTGAAGAACCCAATCAGCCCCAGCATTTT
>once|NA|TRBV7-3|TRBJ2-2
CASSGAYRTGELFF
TGTGCCAGCAGCGGTGCATATCGGACCGGGGAGCTGTTTTTT
>NA|NA|TRBV11-3|TRBJ1-6
CASSLGQDNSPLHF
TGTGCCAGCAGCTTAGGGCAAGATAATTCACCCCTCCACTTT
>NA|NA|TRBV25-1|TRBJ2-1
CASSEFRDIKGDEQFF
TGTGCCAGCAGTGAATTTCGGGACATCAAGGGCGATGAGCAGTTCTTC
>NA|NA|TRBV6-5|TRBJ1-4
CASSYSGMGNEKLFF
TGTGCCAGCAGTTACTCGGGGATGGGTAATGAAAAACTGTTTTTT
>NA|TRBD2|TRBV11-2|TRBJ2-1
CASSLGTSDYNEQFF
TGTGCCAGCAGCTTAGGGACTAGCGACTACAATGAGCAGTTCTTC
>NA|TRBD2|TRBV7-2|TRBJ2-2
CASSLTSGITGELFF
TGTGCCAGCAGCTTGACTAGCGGGATTACCGGGGAGCTGTTTTTT
>NA|NA|TRBV7-8|TRBJ2-7
CASSATGEYEQYF
TGTGCCAGCAGCGCGACGGGGGAGTACGAGCAGTACTTC
>NA|NA|TRBV2|TRBJ2-5
CASSEQGPSGTQYF
TGTGCCAGCAGTGAACAGGGCCCGAGTGGGACCCAGTACTTC
>NA|NA|TRBV4-3|TRBJ2-3
CASSQDRFTDTQYF
TGCGCCAGCAGCCAAGACAGGTTCACAGATACGCAGTATTTT
>NA|NA|TRBV11-2|TRBJ1-5
CASSLGRGPLSPQHF
TGTGCCAGCAGCTTAGGCAGAGGGCCTTTGAGTCCCCAGCATTTT
>NA|NA|TRBV5-1|TRBJ2-3
CASSSTQWGTQYF
TGCGCCAGCAGCTCGACGCAGTGGGGAACGCAGTATTTT
>NA|NA|TRBV4-2|TRBJ2-5
CASSQGQRTAQETQYF
TGTGCCAGCAGCCAAGGACAAAGGACTGCCCAAGAGACCCAGTACTTC
>NA|NA|TRBV19|TRBJ2-5
CASSPDSIRGETQYF
TGTGCCAGTAGTCCCGACTCCATCCGGGGAGAGACCCAGTACTTC
>NA|NA|TRBV4-3|TRBJ2-2
CASSQDPPGHTGELFF
TGCGCCAGCAGCCAAGATCCCCCGGGACACACCGGGGAGCTGTTTTTT
>NA|NA|TRBV5-1|TRBJ2-6
CASRPYSGANVLTF
TGCGCCAGCAGACCCTACTCTGGGGCCAACGTCCTGACTTTC
>NA|NA|TRBV4-2|TRBJ2-1
CASSQDGLVVNEQFF
TGTGCCAGCAGCCAAGATGGGCTAGTAGTCAATGAGCAGTTCTTC
>NA|NA|TRBV4-2|TRBJ2-3
CASSQGGGEADTQYF
TGTGCCAGCAGCCAGGGAGGGGGTGAGGCAGATACGCAGTATTTT
>NA|NA|TRBV19|TRBJ1-1
CASSIGLGGINTEAFF
TGTGCCAGTAGTATAGGCCTAGGGGGAATCAACACTGAAGCTTTCTTT
>NA|NA|TRBV6-4|TRBJ1-3
CASSGGREGTIYF
TGTGCCAGCAGTGGGGGCAGGGAAGGCACCATATATTTT
>once|NA|TRBV19|TRBJ2-7
CASSIGRKAYEQYF
TGTGCCAGTAGTATAGGACGTAAAGCCTACGAGCAGTACTTC
>NA|NA|TRBV5-4|TRBJ2-5
CASSPGTLAETQYF
TGTGCCAGCAGCCCCGGAACCTTAGCAGAGACCCAGTACTTC
>NA|TRBD2|TRBV30|TRBJ2-1
CAWSFGLAQRMREQFF
TGTGCCTGGAGCTTCGGACTAGCTCAGAGAATGCGGGAGCAGTTCTTC
>NA|NA|TRBV9|TRBJ2-1
CASSVNLVEQFF
TGTGCCAGCAGCGTCAACCTTGTGGAGCAGTTCTTC
>NA|NA|TRBV9|TRBJ2-3
CASSVRGDSMGDTQYF
TGTGCCAGCAGCGTAAGGGGGGACTCCATGGGGGATACGCAGTATTTT
>NA|NA|TRBV7-6|TRBJ2-3
CASSSWTLVSDTQYF
TGTGCCAGCAGCTCGTGGACATTAGTATCAGATACGCAGTATTTT
>NA|NA|TRBV18|TRBJ2-7
CASSLGQFYEQYF
TGTGCCAGCTCACTAGGACAATTCTACGAGCAGTACTTC
>NA|TRBD1|TRBV2|TRBJ2-2
CASTGQGAGELFF
TGTGCCAGCACGGGACAGGGCGCCGGGGAGCTGTTTTTT
>NA|NA|TRBV10-2|TRBJ2-5
CASSVRVQETQYF
TGCGCCAGCAGTGTCCGGGTCCAAGAGACCCAGTACTTC
>NA|TRBD2|TRBV27|TRBJ2-1
CASSLLAGGGEQFF
TGTGCCAGCAGTCTGCTCGCGGGAGGGGGCGAGCAGTTCTTC
>NA|NA|TRBV19|TRBJ2-1
CASSGGGDYNEQFF
TGTGCCAGTAGCGGCGGAGGGGACTACAATGAGCAGTTCTTC
>NA|NA|TRBV27|TRBJ2-1
CASSLRDIYNEQFF
TGTGCCAGCTCCCTCCGGGACATCTACAATGAGCAGTTCTTC
>NA|NA|TRBV29-1|TRBJ1-4
CSVLGQVNEKLFF
TGCAGCGTCCTAGGGCAGGTTAATGAAAAACTGTTTTTT